The clone carrying this T cell receptor beta chain was observed once. Its antigen is not known. CDR1 is SGHRS and CDR2 is YFSETQ in the germline V gene. V trimming: 7 bases; J trimming: 6 bases; junction bases outside the gene matches: 6. This CDR3 contains 14 residues. Produced via immunoSEQ multiplex PCR; TCRdb's table is partial and in-frame only. The data hold about 53,000 clones, with roughly 83% observed a single time. This specimen comes from a study of OX40 agonist ivuxolimab in advanced cancers. The overall study: Head and neck, renal cell, melanoma or hepatocellular carcinoma were the cancers that dose-escalation patients had.

The study's findings and limits: Researchers report that CD8+ T cells had, on average, more expanded clones than CD4+. The authors also found low normalized T-cell clonal expansion in some nonresponders.

The sampling schedule covered blood at baseline, cycle 4 day 1, and cycle 7 day 1. This TCR was recovered from an adult with an advanced solid tumor such as melanoma, head and neck, liver or kidney cancer. The J gene is TRBJ2-1, the V gene TRBV5-1; 11 positions match TRBD2. The source material was CD4+ or CD8+ T cells sorted from blood, sampled in a trial of the OX40 agonist ivuxolimab. The CDR3 DNA reads as TGCGCCAGCGGAGGCGGGACTAGCGGCAATGAGCAGTTCTTC. This translates into CASGGGTSGNEQFF.